These 29 T cell receptor beta chains came from one sample sequenced in a study of CD8 T cells in ankylosing spondylitis. Study-wide results and caveats: In ankylosing spondylitis blood, a motif of seven to nine highly homologous TCR beta variants appeared characteristic.

Their antigens are not known. In TCRdb, the 5' RACE reads were re-called with MiXCR into one record per CDR3 protein. The table has about 440,000 distinct CDR3 sequences, under 20% seen once. The sequencing sample was made of blood, either unsorted or a sorted T cell fraction (not recorded which). All receptors derive from a male donor with ankylosing spondylitis.

In this sample, this clonotype turned up a few times. V and J are TRBV20-1 and TRBJ2-1; D possibly corresponds to TRBD2 (5 bases). The CDR3 is 11 amino acids. V was cut by 3 bases and J by 8 bases, with 8 bases left in between. Germline V gene data show CDR1 as DFQATT and CDR2 as SNEGSKA (reference sequence). CDR3 amino acids: CSARRSDEQFF. CDR3 coding DNA: TGCAGTGCTAGGCGTAGCGATGAGCAGTTCTTC.

The chain uses TRBV29-1 and TRBJ2-1; TRBD2 agrees at 8 bases. The junction had 16 bases not matched to a gene; V was cut back by 5 bases and J by 10 bases. CDR1 SQVTM and CDR2 ANQGSEA come from the germline V gene. This CDR3 spans 15 amino acids. The CDR3 region is CSVPRGAGGGGEQFF. In DNA form, the CDR3 reads TGCAGCGTTCCGCGAGGGGCGGGGGGTGGTGGGGAGCAGTTCTTC.

This clonotype was counted a few times. The V call is TRBV7-2, the J call TRBJ1-1, with D hard to call. CDR1 SGHTA and CDR2 FQGNSA come from the germline V gene. This CDR3 spans 15 amino acids. Trimming shortened V by 0 bases and J by 0 bases, and 8 bases separated the two germline ends. The CDR3 bases are TGTGCCAGCAGCTTAGCTCAGCTTATGAACACTGAAGCTTTCTTT. It yields the protein CASSLAQLMNTEAFF.

This clonotype was found a few times. CDR3 coding DNA: TGTGCCAGCAGCCAAGCGTTTGAAAGGTCTAATGAAAAACTGTTTTTT. As protein: CASSQAFERSNEKLFF. The chain links TRBV3-1 to TRBJ1-4; D is uncertain. CDR1 and CDR2 from the germline V gene are LGHDT and YNNKEL (reference sequence). The CDR3 contains 16 residues. V was pared by 1 base and J by 3 bases, with 12 bases between.

This chain connects TRBV5-1 to TRBJ1-4, with D possibly TRBD1 on 5 matching bases. Per the germline V gene, CDR1 is SGHRS and CDR2 is YFSETQ. Trimming took off 4 bases at V and 14 bases at J, with 21 bases between the two ends. This CDR3 spans 14 amino acids. The CDR3 DNA is TGCGCCAGCAGCCCGGCCCCCCAACAGAGGGACCTGTTTTTT. Translating it yields CASSPAPQQRDLFF.

V gene TRBV6-2 or TRBV6-3 combines with J gene TRBJ2-5; 15 positions agree with TRBD2. This CDR3 comprises 16 residues. The V gene end was trimmed by 6 bases and the J gene end by 5 bases; junction bases not matched to a gene: 7. Germline loops: CDR1 MNHEY, CDR2 SVGEGT. DNA for the CDR3: TGTGCCAGCAGCAGTCGGACTAGCGGGAGGGCGGAGACCCAGTACTTC. This sequence encodes CASSSRTSGRAETQYF.

This clonotype was seen more than once but under ten times. The CDR3 spells CASRSDRGPTEAFF. CDR3 in DNA: TGTGCCAGCAGGTCGGACAGGGGGCCTACTGAAGCTTTCTTT. The chain combines TRBV7-9 with TRBJ1-1, with TRBD1 matching 11 bases. V dropped 6 bases and J dropped 5; count of bases not matched to a gene: 5. The CDR3 covers 14 residues. CDR1 SEHNR and CDR2 FQNEAQ come from the germline V gene (reference sequence). The variable domain in full, with the rest retrieved from reference TRBV7-9 and TRBJ1-1, is DTGVSQNPRHKITKRGQNVTFRCDPISEHNRLYWYRQTLGQGPEFLTYFQNEAQLEKSRLLSDRFSAERPKGSFSTLEIQRTEQGDSAMYLCASRSDRGPTEAFFGQGTRLTVV.

This clonotype has more than one count but fewer than ten. This chain joins TRBV4-2 and TRBJ2-1; the match to TRBD2 covers 10 bases. V shed 0 bases, J shed 4 bases, and the junction held 3 bases outside the gene matches. Germline CDR1 is LGHNA and CDR2 is YNFKEQ. The length of the CDR3 is 16 residues. The CDR3 sequence is CASSQDTSGVYNEQFF. In DNA, the CDR3 is TGTGCCAGCAGCCAAGATACTAGCGGGGTTTACAATGAGCAGTTCTTC.

The chain uses TRBV20-1 and TRBJ2-1; no clear D gene. CDR1 and CDR2 (germline): DFQATT, SNEGSKA (reference sequence). V was trimmed by 7 bases and J by 8 bases, leaving 15 bases between them. The CDR3 has 12 amino acids. The CDR3, as DNA: TGCAGTGTCGAGACGGGTCGAGATGAGCAGTTCTTC. Translation gives CSVETGRDEQFF.

This chain links TRBV20-1 with TRBJ2-3; TRBD2 aligns across 10 bases. The CDR3 sequence is 16 residues long. V lost 0 bases, J lost 0 bases, and 3 bases stayed unmatched. Germline values: CDR1 DFQATT, CDR2 SNEGSKA (reference sequence). The CDR3 nucleotides read TGCAGTGCTAGAGATCCGACTAGCGGGAGCACAGATACGCAGTATTTT. This sequence encodes CSARDPTSGSTDTQYF.

This clonotype was seen only once. The chain combines TRBV5-1 with TRBJ2-5; TRBD1 might be the D (6 bases). V was cut by 0 bases and J by 5 bases, with 8 bases left in between. The CDR3 length is 13 residues. Germline V gene lookup returns CDR1 SGHRS and CDR2 YFSETQ. In DNA, the CDR3 is TGCGCCAGCAGCTTGGCAACAGGGGAGACCCAGTACTTC. Translating it yields CASSLATGETQYF.

This clonotype was found a few times. The chain employs TRBV7-2 and TRBJ2-7; unclear D gene. CDR1 and CDR2 (germline): SGHTA, FQGNSA. There are 14 residues in the CDR3. The V and J ends lost 1 base and 2 bases respectively, with 9 bases between them. CDR3 in amino acids: CASSLVIGPYEQYF. DNA for the CDR3: TGTGCCAGCAGCTTAGTCATCGGACCCTACGAGCAGTACTTC. Based on the CDR3 plus reference TRBV7-2 and TRBJ2-7, the full variable domain is GAGVSQSPSNKVTEKGKDVELRCDPISGHTALYWYRQSLGQGLEFLIYFQGNSAPDKSGLPSDRFSAERTGGSVSTLTIQRTQQEDSAVYLCASSLVIGPYEQYFGPGTRLTVT.

This clonotype was counted between two and nine times. This rearrangement joins TRBV28 to TRBJ1-4; maybe TRBD1 (5 bases). The CDR3 consists of 16 residues. V was pared by 3 bases and J by 0 bases, with 11 bases between. Germline assignment: CDR1 MDHEN and CDR2 SYDVKM. The CDR3 bases are TGTGCCAGCAGTTTCAGGGTCTATGCAACTAATGAAAAACTGTTTTTT. Amino acids: CASSFRVYATNEKLFF.

V usage is TRBV20-1 and J usage is TRBJ2-3; D gene unclear. The V end was cut by 2 bases, the J end by 4 bases, with 16 bases between. Germline-derived CDR1 and CDR2 are DFQATT and SNEGSKA (reference sequence). This CDR3 is 15 amino acids long. CDR3 sequence reads: CSARPLHLPSDTQYF. CDR3 sequence (DNA): TGCAGTGCTAGACCCCTTCACCTCCCCTCAGATACGCAGTATTTT.

This clonotype was detected only a few times. The chain uses TRBV20-1 and TRBJ2-2; 10 nucleotides agree with TRBD2. The V gene's germline CDR1 is DFQATT and CDR2 SNEGSKA (reference sequence). With 0 bases clipped from V and 4 bases from J, the junction kept 5 bases outside the gene matches. The CDR3 is 16 amino acids. In DNA, the CDR3 is TGCAGTGCTAGAGATAGACTAGCGGGTATCACCGGGGAGCTGTTTTTT. Translated: CSARDRLAGITGELFF.

The chain has TRBV10-3 and TRBJ2-7; 8 bases line up with TRBD2. The CDR3 has 13 residues. CDR1 and CDR2 (germline): ENHRY, SYGVKD. V shed 9 bases, J shed 5 bases, and the junction held 9 bases outside the gene matches. CDR3 sequence (DNA): TGTGCCATGCGAGAGCGGGAGTACAACGAGCAGTACTTC. Amino acids: CAMREREYNEQYF.

In its sample, this clonotype was seen a few times. This chain joins TRBV5-1 and TRBJ1-1; possible D gene TRBD1, 5 bases. The V gene lost 7 bases and the J gene lost 5 bases, with 12 bases spanning the gap. The CDR3 is 12 residues long. CDR1 and CDR2 (germline): SGHRS, YFSETQ. CDR3 nucleotide sequence: TGCGCCAGCTCGGACACGAAGACTGAAGCTTTCTTT. Its translation: CASSDTKTEAFF.

This clonotype showed up just a few times. The chain carries TRBV10-3 and TRBJ1-1, with a possible D match to TRBD1 (5 bases). Germline-derived CDR1 and CDR2 are ENHRY and SYGVKD. This CDR3 spans 15 amino acids. V was pared by 0 bases and J by 8 bases, with 16 bases between. The CDR3 spells CAISESGGREGEAFF. DNA of the CDR3: TGTGCCATCAGTGAGTCGGGCGGCAGGGAAGGGGAAGCTTTCTTT.

This clonotype has just a few counts. The rearrangement uses TRBV20-1 and TRBJ2-1, with D hard to call. With 1 base removed from V and 4 bases from J, the gap between germline ends came to 8 bases. This CDR3 contains 13 residues. Germline V gene sequence: CDR1 DFQATT, CDR2 SNEGSKA (reference sequence). In DNA form, the CDR3 reads TGCAGTGCTAGAGGTAGCCAATACAATGAGCAGTTCTTC. Translation gives CSARGSQYNEQFF.

This clonotype was detected a few times. This rearrangement joins TRBV5-1 to TRBJ2-5; D is ambiguous. V was shortened by 1 base and J by 4 bases, with 11 bases between the two germline ends. There are 14 residues in the CDR3. Germline loops: CDR1 SGHRS, CDR2 YFSETQ. CDR3 sequence reads: CASSLWSRGETQYF. In nucleotides, the CDR3 is TGCGCCAGCAGCTTGTGGTCGCGAGGAGAGACCCAGTACTTC.

The rearrangement links TRBV5-1 to TRBJ1-2, with TRBD1 as a possible D gene (5 bases). Germline V gene data show CDR1 as SGHRS and CDR2 as YFSETQ. The CDR3 is 17 amino acids. V was shortened by 1 base and J by 8 bases, with 24 bases between the two germline ends. CDR3 region: CASSLLPPDTALGGYTF. The CDR3 DNA reads as TGCGCCAGCAGCTTGCTCCCCCCGGACACCGCACTGGGGGGCTACACCTTC. The full variable domain, in which reference TRBV5-1 and TRBJ1-2 provide the parts outside the CDR3, is KAGVTQTPRYLIKTRGQQVTLSCSPISGHRSVSWYQQTPGQGLQFLFEYFSETQRNKGNFPGRFSGRQFSNSRSEMNVSTLELGDSALYLCASSLLPPDTALGGYTFGSGTRLTVV.

The gene calls are TRBV7-2 and TRBJ2-3; TRBD2 might be the D (6 bases). V shed 3 bases and J shed 7 bases, with 11 bases lying between them. The CDR3 is 13 residues long. CDR1 and CDR2 from the germline V gene are SGHTA and FQGNSA. CDR3 region: CASSFGLLNTQYF. The CDR3 bases are TGTGCCAGCAGCTTTGGACTATTAAATACGCAGTATTTT.

The rearrangement links TRBV7-9 to TRBJ1-1; D remains unclear. CDR1 is SEHNR, CDR2 FQNEAQ, per germline (reference sequence). V dropped 5 bases and J dropped 0 bases, with 7 bases sitting between them. The CDR3 has 13 amino acids. CDR3 loop: CASSITMNTEAFF. The DNA of the CDR3 is TGTGCCAGCAGCATTACTATGAACACTGAAGCTTTCTTT.

This clonotype was recorded a few times. This chain links TRBV20-1 with TRBJ1-5; TRBD1 is a possible D gene (5 bases). CDR1 is DFQATT, CDR2 SNEGSKA, per germline (reference sequence). The CDR3 loop spans 11 amino acids. The germline V and J ends were trimmed by 3 bases and 11 bases, with 11 bases remaining between them. The CDR3 sequence: CSARREGAQHF. The CDR3 nucleotides are TGCAGTGCTAGGCGGGAAGGGGCCCAGCATTTT.

A few counts support this clonotype. The V call is TRBV5-1, the J call TRBJ2-7; possible D gene TRBD2, 5 bases. Per the germline V gene, CDR1 is SGHRS and CDR2 is YFSETQ. The CDR3 runs 14 residues. Trimming cost V 2 bases and J 0 bases, with 9 bases left between them. Written as DNA, the CDR3 is TGCGCCAGCAGCTTTGAGGGTCTCTCCTACGAGCAGTACTTC. Its protein is CASSFEGLSYEQYF.

The chain combines TRBV25-1 with TRBJ1-5; D ambiguous. The germline CDR1 and CDR2 sequences are MGHDK and SYGVNS. The CDR3 has 14 amino acids. V dropped 0 bases and J dropped 4 bases, with 7 bases sitting between them. The DNA of the CDR3 is TGTGCCAGCAGTGAATATAACCAGAATCAGCCCCAGCATTTT. It is translated as CASSEYNQNQPQHF.

This clonotype was observed a handful of times. The CDR3 nucleotides are TGCAGTGCTAGAGAGGGGCGCCCGTGGGGGAATTCACCCCTCCACTTT. Translated: CSAREGRPWGNSPLHF. The chain carries TRBV20-1 and TRBJ1-6, with D perhaps TRBD1 (5 bases). Trimming stripped 0 bases from V and 7 bases from J, with 16 bases between. The CDR3 covers 16 residues. The V gene's germline CDR1 is DFQATT and CDR2 SNEGSKA (reference sequence).

The chain uses TRBV6-1 and TRBJ2-3, with a possible D match to TRBD2 (6 bases). The V gene lost 6 bases and the J gene lost 1 base, with 14 bases spanning the gap. The germline V gene has CDR1 MNHNS and CDR2 SASEGT. The length of the CDR3 is 15 residues. The CDR3 sequence: CASRTGLPGTDTQYF. The CDR3 nucleotides read TGTGCCAGCAGAACGGGACTGCCCGGCACAGATACGCAGTATTTT.

The J gene is TRBJ2-7, the V gene TRBV7-9, with D tentatively TRBD2 (5 bases). Trimming stripped 5 bases from V and 3 bases from J, with 14 bases between. Looked up from germline, CDR1 is SEHNR and CDR2 is FQNEAQ (reference sequence). There are 14 residues in the CDR3. For the CDR3, the DNA is TGTGCCAGCAGCCCCGGGATTCAAAGCTACGAGCAGTACTTC. This sequence encodes CASSPGIQSYEQYF.